The 29 T cell receptor beta chains reported below all come from one sample, sequenced in a study of blood T cell repertoires in COVID-19. The assay was immunoSEQ multiplex PCR, and TCRdb's table has in-frame clones only and misses some. Here the sample spans about 130,000 clones, approximately 84% being singletons. The sample was peripheral blood. Source of these receptors: a woman in her forties or fifties who had recovered from COVID-19.

V usage is TRBV12-3 or TRBV12-4 and J usage is TRBJ2-1, with D unresolved. The CDR3 runs to 12 residues. V was cut by 6 bases and J by 5 bases, with 8 bases left in between. The CDR3 nucleotides are TGTGCCAGCAGCCCGGTGGACAATGAGCAGTTCTTC. Translating it yields CASSPVDNEQFF.

The CDR3, as DNA: TGTGCCAGCAGTTACGCACTACCGGGGAGGGGAACAGATACGCAGTATTTT. Amino acids: CASSYALPGRGTDTQYF. The chain combines TRBV6-2 or TRBV6-3 with TRBJ2-3, with 7 bases identical to TRBD2. The CDR3 has 17 amino acids. V shed 2 bases, J shed 3 bases, and the junction held 11 bases outside the gene matches. The germline V gene has CDR1 MNHEY and CDR2 SVGEGT.

The chain combines TRBV4-3 with TRBJ2-1, with a tentative D call TRBD2 (6 bases). V dropped 5 bases and J dropped 6 bases, with 17 bases sitting between them. CDR3 length equals 15 residues. Germline lookup yields CDR1 LGHNA and CDR2 YSLEER. The DNA for the CDR3 is TGCGCCAGCAGCACTGGGGGGTTAGCCCTCAATGAGCAGTTCTTC. Encoded protein: CASSTGGLALNEQFF.

The chain is built from TRBV18 and TRBJ1-2; TRBD1 agrees at 8 bases. The CDR3 consists of 14 residues. Germline-derived CDR1 and CDR2 are KGHSH and LQKENI. V trimming: 3 bases; J trimming: 8 bases; junction bases outside the gene matches: 8. As DNA, the CDR3 is TGTGCCAGCTCACCGCAGGGGGCGGGGAACGGCTACACCTTC. This encodes CASSPQGAGNGYTF.

For the CDR3, the DNA is TGTGCCAGCAGTGAAGGCAATAGCGCAACCTACAATGAGCAGTTCTTC. This sequence encodes CASSEGNSATYNEQFF. This sequence joins TRBV2 and TRBJ2-1; a possible D gene is TRBD2 (5 bases). This CDR3 contains 16 residues. Germline CDR1 is SNHLY and CDR2 is FYNNEI. V shed 1 base and J shed 2 bases, with 12 bases lying between them.

In this sample, this clone turned up a few times. The CDR3 loop is CASSQTGRNQPQHF. For the CDR3, the DNA is TGTGCCAGCAGCCAGACAGGACGCAATCAGCCCCAGCATTTT. The rearrangement uses TRBV14 and TRBJ1-5; TRBD1 is a possible D gene (6 bases). The CDR3 is made up of 14 amino acids. CDR1 and CDR2 (germline): SGHDN, FVKESK. The V end was cut by 3 bases, the J end by 2 bases, with 8 bases between. The full variable domain, completed using reference TRBV14 and TRBJ1-5, is EAGVTQFPSHSVIEKGQTVTLRCDPISGHDNLYWYRRVMGKEIKFLLHFVKESKQDESGMPNNRFLAERTGGTYSTLKVQPAELEDSGVYFCASSQTGRNQPQHFGDGTRLSIL.

The V gene is TRBV18, the J gene TRBJ2-2, with TRBD2 matching over 8 bases. Germline CDR1 reads KGHSH; CDR2 reads LQKENI. V dropped 1 base and J dropped 2; count of bases not matched to a gene: 9. The CDR3 sequence is 18 residues long. For the CDR3, the DNA is TGTGCCAGCTCACCACGGTCCGGGGGGGCTTCCAACACCGGGGAGCTGTTTTTT. This encodes CASSPRSGGASNTGELFF.

The sample holds a few counts of this clone. J is TRBJ1-1 and V is TRBV25-1, with D hard to call. V lost 1 base and J 1 base, leaving 7 bases between the germline ends. The CDR3 is 14 amino acids. Germline V CDR1 and CDR2: MGHDK, SYGVNS. The CDR3, as DNA: TGTGCCAGCAGTGAATCGGGAGAGAACACTGAAGCTTTCTTT. It codes for CASSESGENTEAFF.

The V gene is TRBV19, the J gene TRBJ1-1; weak D call: TRBD1 (6 bases). The germline gives CDR1 LNHDA, CDR2 SQIVND (reference sequence). The CDR3 contains 14 residues. Trimming removed 4 bases from V and 2 bases from J, with 11 bases in between. The CDR3 DNA reads as TGTGCCAGTAGTAAGTGGACAGTTAACACTGAAGCTTTCTTT. This gives the protein CASSKWTVNTEAFF.

This rearrangement joins TRBV6-1 to TRBJ1-1, with a tentative D call TRBD1 (6 bases). The V end was cut by 2 bases, the J end by 0 bases, with 10 bases between. The CDR3 spans 15 residues. CDR1 is MNHNS and CDR2 is SASEGT in the germline V gene. For the CDR3, the DNA is TGTGCCAGCAGTGAATACGACAGGTTGAACACTGAAGCTTTCTTT. It is translated as CASSEYDRLNTEAFF.

The chain recombines TRBV6-6 with TRBJ1-2; 7 bases line up with TRBD1. There are 14 residues in the CDR3. Germline values: CDR1 MNHNY, CDR2 SVGAGI (reference sequence). V trimming: 2 bases; J trimming: 6 bases; junction bases outside the gene matches: 6. The DNA of the CDR3 is TGTGCCAGCAGTTACCGGGACAGACCCGATGGCTACACCTTC. As protein: CASSYRDRPDGYTF.

This chain links TRBV7-2 with TRBJ1-3; no clear D gene. Per the germline V gene, CDR1 is SGHTA and CDR2 is FQGNSA. V was trimmed by 4 bases and J by 1 base, leaving 14 bases between them. There are 16 residues in the CDR3. CDR3 amino acids: CASSSGVPLSGNTIYF. Here the CDR3 DNA reads TGTGCCAGCAGCTCCGGGGTCCCCCTATCTGGAAACACCATATATTTT.

This chain connects TRBV12-3 or TRBV12-4 to TRBJ1-5, with 8 nucleotides matching TRBD1. V was pared by 5 bases and J by 7 bases, with 4 bases of the junction left unmatched. There are 13 residues in the CDR3. The CDR3 coding sequence is TGTGCCAGCAGTGCTACAGGGGGACAGCCCCAGCATTTT. It yields the protein CASSATGGQPQHF.

This clone occurred many times. The chain joins TRBV15 to TRBJ2-1; the D gene is possibly TRBD1 (5 bases). CDR3 length: 12 residues. Germline CDR1 reads LNHNV; CDR2 reads YYDKDF (reference sequence). Trimming left V 3 bases short and J 10 bases short, with 10 bases between. In nucleotides, the CDR3 is TGTGCCACCAGCAGGAAAGGGGAAGAGCAGTTCTTC. Protein sequence: CATSRKGEEQFF.

The V call is TRBV19, the J call TRBJ1-2, with TRBD1 matching over 7 bases. CDR1 is LNHDA, CDR2 SQIVND, per germline (reference sequence). The CDR3 covers 17 residues. J lost 3 bases, V lost 6 bases, and 16 bases had no gene match. The CDR3 region is CASRFYLGGRDDYGYTF. The CDR3 DNA follows: TGTGCCAGTAGATTCTACCTAGGGGGCCGCGACGACTATGGCTACACCTTC.

The chain is built from TRBV30 and TRBJ1-6; D unclear. V was shortened by 5 bases and J by 10 bases, with 18 bases between the two germline ends. The CDR3 contains 14 residues. Germline lookup yields CDR1 GTSNPN and CDR2 SVGIG (reference sequence). CDR3 sequence reads: CAWAPEGNLSPLHF. In DNA, the CDR3 is TGTGCCTGGGCTCCGGAGGGAAACCTCTCACCCCTCCACTTT.

This chain joins TRBV23-1 and TRBJ1-4; D is undetermined. TRBV23-1 is treated as an ORF (open reading frame) with a function not yet certain. Trimming took 7 bases from V and 3 from J, leaving 12 bases between them. This CDR3 has 14 residues. CDR3 region: CASTSGGSNEKLFF. DNA for the CDR3: TGCGCCAGCACTTCGGGAGGTTCTAATGAAAAACTGTTTTTT.

This rearrangement joins TRBV24-1 to TRBJ1-2; 9 nucleotides agree with TRBD1. The ends lost 3 bases at V and 3 bases at J; junction bases unmatched: 1. CDR1 and CDR2 (germline): KGHDR, SFDVKD. The CDR3 is 14 residues long. This chain's CDR3 is CATSDTGGYYGYTF. CDR3 in DNA: TGTGCCACCAGTGATACAGGGGGCTACTATGGCTACACCTTC.

The chain links TRBV28 to TRBJ2-3, with 8 bases aligning to TRBD2. CDR1 is MDHEN and CDR2 is SYDVKM in the germline V gene. This CDR3 spans 14 amino acids. V lost 7 bases to trimming and J lost 1 base; unmatched junction nucleotides: 4. The CDR3 nucleotides read TGTGCCAGCACCGGACTAGCAGGCACAGATACGCAGTATTTT. Translating it yields CASTGLAGTDTQYF.

This rearrangement joins TRBV4-1 to TRBJ1-5; D is perhaps TRBD1 (6 bases). The CDR3 covers 15 residues. V lost 1 base to trimming and J lost 2 bases, with 9 bases between them. Germline CDR1 MGHRA, CDR2 YSYEKL. The CDR3 sequence is CASSQGGGGNQPQHF. The CDR3, as DNA: TGCGCCAGCAGCCAAGGAGGGGGTGGCAATCAGCCCCAGCATTTT.

This chain joins TRBV9 and TRBJ2-7; the D is unclear. The CDR3 extends over 15 amino acids. V lost 4 bases and J 2 bases, leaving 16 bases between the germline ends. CDR1 is SGDLS and CDR2 is YYNGEE in the germline V gene. CDR3 region: CASSINTSPAYEQYF. DNA for the CDR3: TGTGCCAGCAGCATCAACACGTCGCCCGCCTACGAGCAGTACTTC.

The chain couples TRBV7-2 to TRBJ1-2; 9 nucleotides align to TRBD1. Losses at the gene ends were 1 base for V and 1 base for J; bases not matched to a gene: 7. This CDR3 has 17 amino acids. Germline V gene lookup returns CDR1 SGHTA and CDR2 FQGNSA. Here the CDR3 DNA reads TGTGCCAGCAGCTTAGTAGTCTCGGGACAGGGTAACTATGGCTACACCTTC. This codes for CASSLVVSGQGNYGYTF.

The chain employs TRBV5-6 and TRBJ1-1; weak D call: TRBD1 (5 bases). This CDR3 has 17 amino acids. The ends were cut back, 3 bases at V and 6 bases at J, with 24 bases in the middle. Germline values: CDR1 SGHDT, CDR2 YYEEEE. The CDR3 sequence is CASSSGRTPLFTPEAFF. The CDR3, as DNA: TGTGCCAGCAGCTCGGGGAGGACACCACTTTTTACTCCTGAAGCTTTCTTT.

The chain combines TRBV9 with TRBJ1-2; D is perhaps TRBD1 (5 bases). Deletions cut 4 bases from V and 4 bases from J, with 8 bases between. The CDR3 has 12 residues. Germline V gives CDR1 SGDLS, CDR2 YYNGEE. In DNA, the CDR3 is TGTGCCAGCAGCAAGGACATCTATGGCTACACCTTC. Protein: CASSKDIYGYTF. The full variable domain, with the rest looked up from reference TRBV9 and TRBJ1-2, is DSGVTQTPKHLITATGQRVTLRCSPRSGDLSVYWYQQSLDQGLQFLIQYYNGEERAKGNILERFSAQQFPDLHSELNLSSLELGDSALYFCASSKDIYGYTFGSGTRLTVV.

This clone was counted many times. CDR3 sequence (DNA): TGTGCCAGCAGTTTCATGGGAGGAGCTTTCTTT. Protein: CASSFMGGAFF. The genes are TRBV28 and TRBJ1-1, with D unclear. The CDR3 loop spans 11 amino acids. Germline assignment: CDR1 MDHEN and CDR2 SYDVKM. With 3 bases removed from V and 10 bases from J, the gap between germline ends came to 9 bases.

The V call is TRBV5-6, the J call TRBJ2-7; D is possibly TRBD2 (6 bases). Germline V CDR1 and CDR2: SGHDT, YYEEEE. The V end lost 3 bases, the J end lost 6 bases, and 25 bases lay between the germline ends. CDR3 length: 17 amino acids. The CDR3 DNA follows: TGTGCCAGCAGCTCCCGTCGACTAGGCGCCGTAAGTGGCGAGCAGTACTTC. Encoded protein: CASSSRRLGAVSGEQYF.

The gene calls are TRBV14 and TRBJ2-6; D unclear. The CDR3 runs to 15 residues. CDR1 is SGHDN and CDR2 is FVKESK in the germline V gene. Trimming cost V 3 bases and J 2 bases, with 8 bases left between them. The CDR3 region is CASSQRTTGANVLTF. CDR3 DNA: TGTGCCAGCAGCCAGCGCACTACTGGGGCCAACGTCCTGACTTTC.

CDR3 loop: CASSEGDRLYGYTF. DNA for the CDR3: TGTGCCAGCAGTGAAGGGGACAGGCTCTATGGCTACACCTTC. This chain joins TRBV6-1 and TRBJ1-2; 8 bases align to TRBD1. The CDR3 spans 14 residues. Looked up from germline, CDR1 is MNHNS and CDR2 is SASEGT. The V gene end was trimmed by 1 base and the J gene end by 4 bases; junction bases not matched to a gene: 2.

The chain has TRBV25-1 and TRBJ2-5; D perhaps matches TRBD2 (6 bases). The V gene lost 2 bases and the J gene lost 5 bases, with 12 bases spanning the gap. Germline CDR1 reads MGHDK; CDR2 reads SYGVNS. This CDR3 is built from 14 residues. CDR3 amino acids: CASSEVGRRETQYF. CDR3 DNA: TGTGCCAGCAGTGAAGTAGGGAGGAGGGAGACCCAGTACTTC. Looking up the rest from reference TRBV25-1 and TRBJ2-5 gives the full variable domain: EADIYQTPRYLVIGTGKKITLECSQTMGHDKMYWYQQDPGMELHLIHYSYGVNSTEKGDLSSESTVSRIRTEHFPLTLESARPSHTSQYLCASSEVGRRETQYFGPGTRLLVL.